The entry that follows covers one TCR beta chain sequence. These data originate in a study of blood T cell repertoires in COVID-19. Profiled with immunoSEQ multiplex PCR; TCRdb holds only in-frame clones, not every one. The sample lists 230,000 or so clones; about four fifths were seen once. Germline assignment: CDR1 MNHEY and CDR2 SVGAGI. This CDR3 has 15 amino acids. V lost 0 bases and J lost 1, with 10 bases in between. The clonotype comes from a man aged 45-65 years who had recovered from COVID-19. Sequenced input: PBMCs or T cells enriched from blood (not recorded which). The genes are TRBV6-5 and TRBJ2-7; D may be TRBD1 (6 bases). The CDR3 nucleotides read TGTGCCAGCAGTTACTCGTGGCAGGGGTCCTACGAGCAGTACTTC. This gives the protein CASSYSWQGSYEQYF.